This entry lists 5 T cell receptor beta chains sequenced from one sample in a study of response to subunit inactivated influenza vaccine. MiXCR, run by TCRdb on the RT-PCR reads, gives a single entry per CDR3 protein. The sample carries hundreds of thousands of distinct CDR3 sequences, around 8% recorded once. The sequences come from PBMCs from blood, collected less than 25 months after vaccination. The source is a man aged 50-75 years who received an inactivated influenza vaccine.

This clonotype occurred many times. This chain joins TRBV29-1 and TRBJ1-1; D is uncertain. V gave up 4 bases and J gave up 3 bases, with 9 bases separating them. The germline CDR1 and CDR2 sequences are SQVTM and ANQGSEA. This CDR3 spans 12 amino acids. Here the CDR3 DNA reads TGCAGCGTTGTTATGAGTTACACTGAAGCTTTCTTT. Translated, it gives CSVVMSYTEAFF.

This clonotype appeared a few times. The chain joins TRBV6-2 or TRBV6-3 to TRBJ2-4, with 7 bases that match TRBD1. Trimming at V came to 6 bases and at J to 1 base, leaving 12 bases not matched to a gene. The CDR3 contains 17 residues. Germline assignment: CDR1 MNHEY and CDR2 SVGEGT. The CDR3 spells CASRPVTGSAAKNIQYF. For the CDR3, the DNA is TGTGCCAGCAGGCCCGTGACAGGGAGTGCGGCCAAAAACATTCAGTACTTC.

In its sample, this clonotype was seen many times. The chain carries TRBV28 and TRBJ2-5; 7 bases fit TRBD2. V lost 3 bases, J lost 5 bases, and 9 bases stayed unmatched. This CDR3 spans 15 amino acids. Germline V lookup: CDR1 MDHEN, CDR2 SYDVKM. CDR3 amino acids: CASSFPSGSVETQYF. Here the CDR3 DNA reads TGTGCCAGCAGTTTCCCTAGCGGTTCAGTGGAGACCCAGTACTTC.

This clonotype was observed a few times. CDR3 protein: CASSIRTSGGARWTGELFF. The CDR3 DNA is TGTGCCAGTAGTATAAGGACTAGCGGGGGGGCAAGGTGGACCGGGGAGCTGTTTTTT. This rearrangement joins TRBV19 to TRBJ2-2; 15 bases align to TRBD2. The ends lost 2 bases at V and 5 bases at J; junction bases unmatched: 9. This CDR3 contains 19 residues. Germline V CDR1 and CDR2: LNHDA, SQIVND (reference sequence).

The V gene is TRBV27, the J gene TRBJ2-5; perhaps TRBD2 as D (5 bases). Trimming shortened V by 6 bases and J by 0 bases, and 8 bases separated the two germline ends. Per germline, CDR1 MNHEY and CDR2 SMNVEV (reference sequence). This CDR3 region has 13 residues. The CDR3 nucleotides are TGTGCCAGCAGAGAGACTAACCAAGAGACCCAGTACTTC. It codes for CASRETNQETQYF.